This entry features one T cell receptor beta chain sequence. The clone's antigen remains unknown. A junction boundary mismatches the germline segment, possibly from a read error. TCRbeta-specific cDNA was reverse-transcribed from approximately 500 ng total RNA using a constant-region primer and ProtoScript II reverse transcriptase. The TCRbeta libraries were prepared through three rounds of nested multiplex PCR following a slightly modified ARM-PCR procedure. The first two PCR rounds used multiplex TRBV1-TRBV30 forward primers with a Cbeta reverse primer, each for about 10 cycles. Sample barcodes and Illumina adapters were attached in a final 25-cycle PCR using Deep VentR polymerase. Before sequencing, amplicons of 200-500 bp were purified from gel using a QIAquick gel extraction kit. TCRbeta amplicons were sequenced on an Illumina HiSeq 2500 with 250-bp paired-end reads. For the original study's pipeline: Trimmomatic v0.33 was used to quality-trim the reads, and FLASH v1.2.11 was used to merge paired reads so that full CDR3 sequences could be recovered. V, D and J germline segments were assigned to the rearranged TCRbeta sequences using MiGEC v1.2.1b. VDJtools v1.0.0 computed clonotype statistics and Shannon-Wiener diversity indices. To cut down on sampling bias, every analysis after diversity analysis relied on just the 250 most abundant clonotypes from each sample. TCRdb trimmed public reads at Q25 via fastp, called clones via MiXCR and kept in-frame beta chains. Rows are unified per CDR3 protein, each entry keeping the most common DNA and genes. The V and J calls shown here were made by TCRdb, not taken from the authors' results. This sample holds 300,000 to 350,000 distinct CDR3 sequences; more than 55% were observed only once. The ten most abundant clones make up about a sixth of the sample.

The entry originates in a study of tumor-infiltrating lymphocytes in primary liver carcinoma (dated by TCRdb to 2015 to 2018). For the study in its entirety: Between late 2015 and 2016, 4 or 5 patients in China with histopathologically diagnosed primary liver carcinoma had surgical resection. Of the five patients (three men and two women, aged 30 to 69 years), four had hepatocellular carcinoma and one had combined HCC and intrahepatic cholangiocarcinoma. The five patients had tumors of stage T1-T3 N0M0, with maximum diameters ranging from roughly 4 to 11 cm. Samples yielded roughly 3.5 to 8 million productive TCRbeta reads; read depth did not differ significantly between tissue types. TCRbeta repertoire sequencing, expression microarrays and whole-exome sequencing were combined in the study across five regions of each liver tumor, with adjacent normal tissue and blood also included. A total of around 35 specimens from 5 patients, comprising 25 or so tumor regions, 5 adjacent noncancerous liver tissues and 5 peripheral blood samples, were covered by TCRbeta repertoire sequencing. Reproducibility between technical replicate repertoires was high, with correlation coefficients above 0.95 and mean shared-clone rates about 0.9.

General conclusions and limits of the study: With just a handful of patients in the study, the authors point out that the findings should be validated in a larger study. Only the TCR beta chain was sequenced, so true repertoire diversity is likely underestimated because unpaired alpha chains were not captured. Consistent with antigen-driven expansion, pairs of tumor regions showed higher repertoire overlap (mean roughly 36%) than either tumor-adjacent pairs (approximately 17%) or tumor-blood pairs (approximately 15%). Comparison of CD4+ and CD8+ T cell repertoires was precluded by the use of bulk unsorted samples. The top 250 clones made up a significantly larger repertoire fraction in tumors than in blood (p = 0.039).

TRIzol reagent was used to extract blood RNA from unsorted whole blood, while the DNeasy Blood & Tissue kit provided the germline DNA. At the time of sampling, the patients had chronic HBV infection and had not received any treatment. Before surgery, four milliliters of peripheral blood were drawn into K2EDTA tubes. Measured from the cysteine to the phenylalanine, the CDR3 is 11 residues long. This entry keeps only the CDR3 DNA: 33 bases, framed from base 1. The CDR1 and CDR2 encoded by the germline V gene are MNHEY and SVGEGT. The rearranged chain carries TRBV6-2 or TRBV6-3 and TRBJ1-4; TRBD1 matches 7 bases in the middle. This receptor was identified in a woman younger than 45 with primary liver carcinoma and hepatitis B virus infection. The specimen was peripheral blood. CDR3 region: CASSNRGKLFF. The nucleotide sequence reads as follows: TGTGCCAGCAGCAACAGGGGAAAATTGTTTTTT.